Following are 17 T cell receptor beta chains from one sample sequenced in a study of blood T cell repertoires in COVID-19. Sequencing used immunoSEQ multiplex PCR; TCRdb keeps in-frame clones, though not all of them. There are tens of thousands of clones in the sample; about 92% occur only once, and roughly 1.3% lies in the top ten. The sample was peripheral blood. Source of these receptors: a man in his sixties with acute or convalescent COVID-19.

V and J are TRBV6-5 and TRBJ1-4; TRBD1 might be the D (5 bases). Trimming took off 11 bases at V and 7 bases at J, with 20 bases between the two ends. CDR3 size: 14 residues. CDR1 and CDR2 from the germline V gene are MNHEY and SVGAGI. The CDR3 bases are TGTGCCCGCCCCCGGGGGGGACGGGGTGAAAAACTGTTTTTT. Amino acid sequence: CARPRGGRGEKLFF.

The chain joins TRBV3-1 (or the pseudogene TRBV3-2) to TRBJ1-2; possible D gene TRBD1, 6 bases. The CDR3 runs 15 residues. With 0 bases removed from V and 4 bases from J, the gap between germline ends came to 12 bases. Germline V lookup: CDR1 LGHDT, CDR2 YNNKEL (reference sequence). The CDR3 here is CASSQDRGVFYGYTF. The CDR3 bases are TGTGCCAGCAGCCAAGACAGGGGAGTCTTCTATGGCTACACCTTC.

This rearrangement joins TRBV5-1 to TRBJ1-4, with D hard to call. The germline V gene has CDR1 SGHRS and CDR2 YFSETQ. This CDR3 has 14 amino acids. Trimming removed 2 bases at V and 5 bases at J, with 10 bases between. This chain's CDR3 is CASSLSGTNEKLFF. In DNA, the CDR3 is TGCGCCAGCAGCTTATCTGGCACGAATGAAAAACTGTTTTTT.

The CDR3 spells CASRGGTGGNTEAFF. The CDR3 region has the DNA TGTGCCAGCAGGGGGGGCACAGGGGGCAACACTGAAGCTTTCTTT. This chain connects TRBV2 to TRBJ1-1, with 9 bases fitting TRBD1. With V trimmed by 6 bases and J by 2 bases, 7 bases remained unmatched. This CDR3 has 15 residues. Germline V gene data show CDR1 as SNHLY and CDR2 as FYNNEI.

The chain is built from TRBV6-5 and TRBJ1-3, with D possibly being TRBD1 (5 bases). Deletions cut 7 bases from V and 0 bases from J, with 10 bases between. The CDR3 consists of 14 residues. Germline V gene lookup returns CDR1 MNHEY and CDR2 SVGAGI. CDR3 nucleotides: TGTGCCAGCAAGCAGGGTAACTCTGGAAACACCATATATTTT. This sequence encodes CASKQGNSGNTIYF.

The CDR3 here is CASSWGQSNTEAFF. The CDR3 nucleotides read TGTGCCAGCAGTTGGGGGCAGTCGAACACTGAAGCTTTCTTT. The chain links TRBV6-5 to TRBJ1-1; TRBD1 is a possible D gene (6 bases). Trimming stripped 4 bases from V and 1 base from J, with 10 bases between. Germline assignment: CDR1 MNHEY and CDR2 SVGAGI. The CDR3 consists of 14 residues.

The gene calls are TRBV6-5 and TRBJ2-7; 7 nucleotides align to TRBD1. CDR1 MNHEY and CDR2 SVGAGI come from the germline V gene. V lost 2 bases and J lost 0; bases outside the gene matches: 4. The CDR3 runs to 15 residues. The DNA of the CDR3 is TGTGCCAGCAGTTACACAGGGGTGGGCTCCTACGAGCAGTACTTC. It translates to CASSYTGVGSYEQYF.

CDR3 nucleotide sequence: TGTGCCAGCGGGTGGGGAGGGAGCAACCCCTCCTTCTACGAGCAGTACTTC. Its protein product is CASGWGGSNPSFYEQYF. The chain combines TRBV27 with TRBJ2-7; 7 positions match TRBD2. CDR3 length equals 17 residues. Germline-derived CDR1 and CDR2 are MNHEY and SMNVEV (reference sequence). V was clipped by 8 bases and J by 3 bases; unmatched bases: 19.

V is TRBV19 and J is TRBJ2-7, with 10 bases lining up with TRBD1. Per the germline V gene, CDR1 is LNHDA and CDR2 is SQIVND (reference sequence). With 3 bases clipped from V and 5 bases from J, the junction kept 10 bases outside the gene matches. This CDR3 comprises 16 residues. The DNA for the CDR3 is TGTGCCAGTAGTATGATACCCGGGACAGGGGAAGACGAGCAGTACTTC. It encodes CASSMIPGTGEDEQYF.

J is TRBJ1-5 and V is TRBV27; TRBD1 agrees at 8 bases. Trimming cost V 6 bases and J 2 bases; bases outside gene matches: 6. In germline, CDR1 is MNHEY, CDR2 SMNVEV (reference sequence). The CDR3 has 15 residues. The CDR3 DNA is TGTGCCAGCAGGCCCACAGGGGGTGGCAATCAGCCCCAGCATTTT. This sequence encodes CASRPTGGGNQPQHF.

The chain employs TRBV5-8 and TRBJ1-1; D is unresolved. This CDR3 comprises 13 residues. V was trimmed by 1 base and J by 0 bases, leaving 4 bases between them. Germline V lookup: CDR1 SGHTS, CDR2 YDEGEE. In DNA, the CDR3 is TGTGCCAGCAGCTTGTTAGTGAACACTGAAGCTTTCTTT. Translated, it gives CASSLLVNTEAFF.

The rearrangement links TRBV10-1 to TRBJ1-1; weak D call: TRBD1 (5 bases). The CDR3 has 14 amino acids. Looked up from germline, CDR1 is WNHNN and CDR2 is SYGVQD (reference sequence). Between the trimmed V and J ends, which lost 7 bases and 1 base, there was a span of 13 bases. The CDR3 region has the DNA TGCGCCAGCAAATCCGGGGGAGGGAACACTGAAGCTTTCTTT. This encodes CASKSGGGNTEAFF.

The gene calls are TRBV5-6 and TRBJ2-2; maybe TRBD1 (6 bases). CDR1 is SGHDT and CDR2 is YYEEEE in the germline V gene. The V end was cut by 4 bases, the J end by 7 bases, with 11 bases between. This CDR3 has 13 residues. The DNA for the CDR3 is TGTGCCAGCAGCGCAGGGGTTGGCGGGGAGCTGTTTTTT. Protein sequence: CASSAGVGGELFF.

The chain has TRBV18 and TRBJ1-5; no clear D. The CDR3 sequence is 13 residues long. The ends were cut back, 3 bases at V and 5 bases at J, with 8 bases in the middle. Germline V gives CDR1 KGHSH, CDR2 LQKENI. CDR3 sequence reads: CASSPDPDQPQHF. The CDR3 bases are TGTGCCAGCTCACCCGATCCAGATCAGCCCCAGCATTTT.

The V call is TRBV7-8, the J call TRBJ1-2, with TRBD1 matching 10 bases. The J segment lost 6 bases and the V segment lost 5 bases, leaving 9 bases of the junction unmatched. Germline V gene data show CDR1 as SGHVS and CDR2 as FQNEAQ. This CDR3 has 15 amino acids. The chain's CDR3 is CASSPGRGTGDGYTF. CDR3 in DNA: TGTGCCAGCAGCCCGGGGAGGGGGACAGGGGATGGCTACACCTTC.

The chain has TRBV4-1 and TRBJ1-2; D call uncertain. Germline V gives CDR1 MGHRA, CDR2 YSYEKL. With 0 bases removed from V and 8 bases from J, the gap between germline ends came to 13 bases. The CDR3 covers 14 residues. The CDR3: CASSQDVAVRGYTF. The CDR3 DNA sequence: TGCGCCAGCAGCCAAGATGTAGCAGTCCGGGGCTACACCTTC.

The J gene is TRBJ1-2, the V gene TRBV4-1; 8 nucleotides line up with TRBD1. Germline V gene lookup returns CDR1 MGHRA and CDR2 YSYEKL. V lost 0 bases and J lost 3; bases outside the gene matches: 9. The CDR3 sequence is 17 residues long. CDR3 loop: CASSQDPQGAQDYGYTF. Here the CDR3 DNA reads TGCGCCAGCAGCCAAGATCCGCAGGGGGCGCAAGACTATGGCTACACCTTC.